This T cell receptor beta chain was retrieved from a study of T cell repertoires in cytomegalovirus infection (dated by TCRdb to between 2017 and 2020). Regarding the complete study: Recently identified HLA-C-restricted CMV epitopes, whose presentation resists viral immunomodulation, were targeted by peptide stimulations together with well-studied HLA-B-restricted epitopes. The HLA type of each donor mattered for the analysis, because public TCR beta signatures pointed to carriage of CMV infection along with the matching HLA type. What the authors observed across the whole study: In both this cohort and an independent cohort of several hundred donors, the cumulative frequency of public TCR beta family members distinguished carriers of CMV infection plus the relevant HLA type. In the ex vivo response, HLA-C-restricted CMV-specific TCR beta clonotypes were dominant, and in two of eight donors the single most frequent clonotype came from this HLA-C-restricted group.

About this clonotype: Its antigen is unknown. It has no much larger one-base neighbor in the sample; base qualities were not kept.

Sequencing relied on an Illumina HiSeq 1500. The public sequencing data were trimmed at Q25 with fastp and processed into clonotypes with MiXCR by TCRdb, which kept only in-frame beta chains. When rows share a CDR3 protein, they turn into one entry using the most common DNA and genes. The sample contains about 890,000 distinct CDR3 sequences, approximately 31% of them found a single time. Around 15% of the sample rests with the top ten. According to the study, the label for this sample's treatment or condition signals: in vitro stimulation with specific CMV peptide epitopes to enrich CMV-specific T cells. CDR1 and CDR2, looked up from the germline V gene, are MGHRA and YSYEKL. V is cut by 4 bases and J by 5 bases, and the space between the germline ends is 15 bases. Measured from the cysteine to the phenylalanine, the CDR3 is 16 residues long. Only the CDR3 DNA is retained, 48 bases long and in frame from the first base.

The chain uses TRBV4-1 and TRBJ1-6; the D gene identity is not certain. Material: cultured CD8+ T cells from PBMCs, obtained from culture after CMV antigen stimulation. This TCR came from a human donor in good health (CMV status not recorded). Some clones in this sample may be carry-over from other donors' samples. The CDR3 region: CASSPSDLRDNSPLHF. The sequenced DNA is TGCGCCAGCAGCCCATCCGACCTTCGCGATAATTCACCCCTCCACTTT.